The clone carrying this T cell receptor (beta chain) turned up a few times. Individual cDNA molecules were tagged with unique molecular identifiers. TCRdb reanalysed the 5' RACE reads using MiXCR and keeps one entry per CDR3 protein. This table holds roughly 40,000 distinct CDR3 sequences, 10% to 15% found once. The entry originates in a study of early T cells in non-severe SARS-CoV-2 infection. The CDR3 spans 13 residues. V was pared by 6 bases and J by 6 bases, with 7 bases of the junction left unmatched. Germline values: CDR1 DFQATT, CDR2 SNEGSKA (reference sequence). The chain combines TRBV20-1 with TRBJ2-5, with 10 nucleotides matching TRBD2. The clonotype originates from an adult who was a healthcare worker with PCR-confirmed SARS-CoV-2 infection or an uninfected control (not recorded which). Sequencing used whole blood. Written as DNA, the CDR3 is TGCAGTGCCCCAGGGACTAGCGCGAAGACCCAGTACTTC. This gives the protein CSAPGTSAKTQYF.